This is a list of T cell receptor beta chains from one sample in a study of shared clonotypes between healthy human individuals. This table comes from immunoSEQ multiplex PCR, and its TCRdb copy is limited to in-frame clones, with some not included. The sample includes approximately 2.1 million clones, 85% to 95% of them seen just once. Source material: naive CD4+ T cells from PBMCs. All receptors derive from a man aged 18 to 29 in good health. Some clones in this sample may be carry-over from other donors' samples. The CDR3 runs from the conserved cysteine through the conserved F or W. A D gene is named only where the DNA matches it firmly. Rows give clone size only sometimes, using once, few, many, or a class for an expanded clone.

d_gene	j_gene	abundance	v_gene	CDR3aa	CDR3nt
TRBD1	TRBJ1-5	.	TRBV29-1	CSAGQGSNQPQHF	TGCAGCGCGGGACAGGGCTCCAATCAGCCCCAGCATTTT
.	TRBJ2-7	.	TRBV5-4	CASSLRGPPYEQYF	TGTGCCAGCAGCTTGCGCGGGCCACCCTACGAGCAGTACTTC
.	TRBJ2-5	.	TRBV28	CASSPRGGKETQYF	TGTGCCAGCAGCCCACGTGGGGGGAAGGAGACCCAGTACTTC
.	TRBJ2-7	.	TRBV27	CASNTLAQNGYEQYF	TGTGCCAGCAACACCCTAGCACAAAACGGGTACGAGCAGTACTTC
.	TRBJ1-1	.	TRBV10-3	CAISESGGNTEAFF	TGTGCCATCAGTGAGTCAGGCGGGAACACTGAAGCTTTCTTT
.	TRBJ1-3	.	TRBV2	CASKLIGPAGNTIYF	TGTGCCAGCAAACTAATCGGACCTGCTGGAAACACCATATATTTT
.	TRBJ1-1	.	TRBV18	CATQTTGGTGTEAFF	TGTGCCACCCAAACCACCGGGGGAACGGGCACTGAAGCTTTCTTT
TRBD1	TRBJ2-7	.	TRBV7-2	CASSPGQSNYYEQYF	TGTGCCAGCAGCCCGGGACAGTCGAATTACTACGAGCAGTACTTC
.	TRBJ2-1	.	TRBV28	CASGTPSNEQFF	TGTGCCTCCGGTACCCCCAGCAATGAGCAGTTCTTC
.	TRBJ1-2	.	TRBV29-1	CSVDPGVANYGYTF	TGCAGCGTTGACCCAGGGGTAGCTAACTATGGCTACACCTTC
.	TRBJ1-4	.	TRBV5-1	CASSLDRNEKLFF	TGCGCCAGCAGCTTAGACAGAAATGAAAAACTGTTTTTT
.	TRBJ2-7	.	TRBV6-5	CASSPPEKYEQYF	TGTGCCAGCAGTCCCCCGGAAAAGTACGAGCAGTACTTC
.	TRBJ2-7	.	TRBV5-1	CASSLRDTPTYEQYF	TGCGCCAGCAGCTTGCGGGACACTCCCACCTACGAGCAGTACTTC
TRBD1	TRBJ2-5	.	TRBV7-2	CASSVNTGAETQYF	TGTGCCAGCAGCGTTAATACAGGGGCCGAGACCCAGTACTTC
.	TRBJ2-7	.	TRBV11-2	CASSPGVNEQYF	TGTGCCAGCAGCCCGGGGGTCAACGAGCAGTACTTC
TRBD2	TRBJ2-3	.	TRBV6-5	CASSSGRGGLTDTQYF	TGTGCCAGCAGTTCGGGGAGGGGCGGGCTCACAGATACGCAGTATTTT
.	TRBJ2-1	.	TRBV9	CASSAEGRAYNEQFF	TGTGCCAGCAGCGCGGAGGGCCGCGCCTACAATGAGCAGTTCTTC
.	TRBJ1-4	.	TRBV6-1	CASSIYSNEKLFF	TGTGCCAGCAGTATTTACAGTAATGAAAAACTGTTTTTT
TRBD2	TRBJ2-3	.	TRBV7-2	CASFLGGGDTQYF	TGTGCCAGCTTCCTTGGGGGGGGAGATACGCAGTATTTT
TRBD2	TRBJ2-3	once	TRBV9	CASSVLAGVSDTQYF	TGTGCCAGCAGCGTACTAGCGGGAGTTTCAGATACGCAGTATTTT
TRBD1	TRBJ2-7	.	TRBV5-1	CASSSGQGLSYEQYF	TGCGCCAGCAGCTCGGGACAGGGACTTTCCTACGAGCAGTACTTC
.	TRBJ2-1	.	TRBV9	CASSPGPAYNEQFF	TGTGCCAGCAGCCCAGGCCCAGCCTACAATGAGCAGTTCTTC
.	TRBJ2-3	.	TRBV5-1	CASSPRVPTTDTQYF	TGCGCCAGCAGCCCGAGGGTCCCCACCACAGATACGCAGTATTTT
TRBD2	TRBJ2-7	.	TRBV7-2	CASSLGASGSRYEQYF	TGTGCCAGCAGCTTAGGGGCTAGCGGGAGTAGGTACGAGCAGTACTTC
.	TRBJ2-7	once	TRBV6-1	CASSGGLREQYF	TGTGCCAGCAGTGGGGGTCTTCGCGAGCAGTACTTC
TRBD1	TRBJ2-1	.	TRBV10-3	CAISRTGGESGEQFF	TGTGCCATCAGTCGGACAGGGGGGGAATCAGGGGAGCAGTTCTTC
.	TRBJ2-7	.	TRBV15	CATSRVENYEQYF	TGTGCCACCAGCAGAGTAGAGAATTACGAGCAGTACTTC
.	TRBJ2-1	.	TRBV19	CASRSSASSYNEQFF	TGTGCCAGTAGGTCTAGCGCGAGCTCCTACAATGAGCAGTTCTTC
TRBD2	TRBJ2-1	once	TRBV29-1	CSVEPRLAVNNEQFF	TGCAGCGTGGAACCGAGACTAGCGGTTAACAATGAGCAGTTCTTC
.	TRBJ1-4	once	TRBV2	CASSLGTEKLFF	TGTGCCAGCAGCCTTGGCACTGAAAAACTGTTTTTT
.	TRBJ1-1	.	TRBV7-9	CASSLEGGTEAFF	TGTGCCAGCAGCCTGGAGGGGGGGACTGAAGCTTTCTTT
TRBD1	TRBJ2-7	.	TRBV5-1	CASSHPGQGDEQYF	TGCGCCAGCAGCCATCCGGGACAGGGTGACGAGCAGTACTTC